This T cell receptor (beta chain) emerged from a study of blood T cell repertoires in COVID-19. Method: immunoSEQ multiplex PCR; TCRdb's copy keeps in-frame clones and lacks some. The sample records some 150,000 clones, about 90% being singletons. Source material: peripheral blood. This TCR came from a human donor in a cohort sampled during active COVID-19.

The CDR3 DNA follows: TGTGCCAGCAGCTTAGCCCCGAGACAGGGCCATTCCTACGAGCAGTACTTC. It yields the protein CASSLAPRQGHSYEQYF. This rearrangement joins TRBV7-9 to TRBJ2-7; 7 bases agree with TRBD1. V lost 0 bases, J lost 1 base, and 9 bases stayed unmatched. In germline, CDR1 is SEHNR, CDR2 FQNEAQ (reference sequence). The CDR3 runs to 17 residues.